The 3 T cell receptor beta chains presented below share a single source sample, sequenced in a study of blood T cell repertoires in COVID-19. The table came from immunoSEQ multiplex PCR; TCRdb's copy has only in-frame clones and leaves some out. Among about 4,300 clones listed, more than 75% were seen once. Sequencing was done on a sample of peripheral blood. The receptors derive from a human donor with active or convalescent COVID-19. The donor label of this sample is uncertain.

This clone was counted only a few times. The J gene is TRBJ1-6, the V gene TRBV3-1 (or the pseudogene TRBV3-2), with unresolved D. Germline V gene data show CDR1 as LGHDT and CDR2 as YNNKEL (reference sequence). V was cut by 0 bases and J by 10 bases, with 10 bases left in between. There are 14 residues in the CDR3. The CDR3 coding sequence is TGTGCCAGCAGCCAAGATGGAGGGAGATCACCCCTCCACTTT. Its translation is CASSQDGGRSPLHF.

The gene calls are TRBV3-1 (or the pseudogene TRBV3-2) and TRBJ2-5; 12 nucleotides line up with TRBD2. Trimming took 0 bases from V and 4 from J; bases not matched to a gene: 6. The germline gives CDR1 LGHDT, CDR2 YNNKEL (reference sequence). This CDR3 has 17 residues. Written as DNA, the CDR3 is TGTGCCAGCAGCCAAGAGATGGGACTAGCGGGTCGAGAGACCCAGTACTTC. This gives the protein CASSQEMGLAGRETQYF.

V usage is TRBV30 and J usage is TRBJ2-6, with TRBD1 identical over 7 bases. J gave up 10 bases and V 1 base, and 28 bases lay outside the gene matches. Germline V CDR1 and CDR2: GTSNPN, SVGIG (reference sequence). The CDR3 covers 21 residues. The CDR3 loop reads CAWSGQGEIWGPSGFRNVLTF. The CDR3 coding sequence is TGTGCCTGGAGTGGCCAGGGGGAGATCTGGGGCCCGTCAGGCTTTAGGAACGTCCTGACTTTC.